The 29 T cell receptor beta chains given below trace back to one sample, sequenced in a study of T-cell reconstitution after alpha-beta-depleted transplantation in children. Unique molecular identifiers were used in preparing the TCRbeta library. TCRdb called the PCR reads again in MiXCR, with one record for every CDR3 protein. The data contain 200,000 to 250,000 distinct CDR3 sequences, 7% to 9% of them seen just once; the ten biggest clones take up under 40%. Sequenced material: PBMCs, mostly from graft donor cells, taken 360 days after TCRalphabeta/CD19-depleted stem cell transplant. These TCRs come from a male patient between 2 and 15 years old who had a stem cell transplant for acute myeloid leukemia, so the T cells may come from the graft donor.

In this sample, this clonotype turned up a few times. The V gene is TRBV12-3 or TRBV12-4, the J gene TRBJ2-1; possible D gene TRBD2, 7 bases. V shed 5 bases and J shed 4 bases, with 15 bases lying between them. The CDR3 sequence is 15 residues long. The chain's CDR3 is CASSPRGAQYNEQFF. CDR3 DNA sequence: TGTGCCAGCAGTCCCCGGGGGGCCCAATACAATGAGCAGTTCTTC.

This chain joins TRBV12-3 or TRBV12-4 and TRBJ2-1; 8 bases line up with TRBD1. The length of the CDR3 is 13 residues. J gave up 3 bases and V 6 bases, and 1 base lay outside the gene matches. The CDR3 nucleotides read TGTGCCAGCAGCGACAGGGGCTACAATGAGCAGTTCTTC. It yields the protein CASSDRGYNEQFF.

Many counts were recorded for this clonotype. This chain connects TRBV7-2 to TRBJ2-3; TRBD2 matches at 7 bases. The CDR3 contains 15 residues. Trimming removed 3 bases from V and 4 bases from J; junction bases left unmatched: 7. Looked up from germline, CDR1 is SGHTA and CDR2 is FQGNSA. CDR3 protein: CASSFRGSGADTQYF. The CDR3 DNA reads TGTGCCAGCAGCTTTCGCGGGAGTGGGGCAGATACGCAGTATTTT.

This clonotype was observed many times. This sequence joins TRBV6-5 and TRBJ2-7; the match to TRBD1 covers 8 bases. CDR3 length: 15 residues. Germline CDR1 is MNHEY and CDR2 is SVGAGI. J gave up 3 bases and V 1 base, and 5 bases lay outside the gene matches. This CDR3 is CASSYFQTGDYEQYF. The CDR3 nucleotides are TGTGCCAGCAGTTACTTTCAGACAGGGGACTACGAGCAGTACTTC.

This clonotype was recorded at least ten times. The rearrangement joins TRBV29-1 to TRBJ2-1; TRBD1 aligns across 7 bases. The J segment lost 0 bases and the V segment lost 7 bases, leaving 6 bases of the junction unmatched. This CDR3 has 14 residues. Germline V gene data show CDR1 as SQVTM and CDR2 as ANQGSEA. The CDR3 reads CSAYRTGSYNEQFF. CDR3 sequence (DNA): TGCAGCGCATATCGGACAGGCTCCTACAATGAGCAGTTCTTC.

This clonotype has a count of ten or more. This chain joins TRBV4-1 and TRBJ2-5; D remains ambiguous. Germline V gene sequence: CDR1 MGHRA, CDR2 YSYEKL. The CDR3 consists of 13 residues. Trimming removed 3 bases from V and 2 bases from J, with 7 bases in between. The CDR3 nucleotides are TGCGCCAGCAGCCACAAGGGTCAAGAGACCCAGTACTTC. Translating it yields CASSHKGQETQYF.

This clonotype was seen ten or more times. The gene calls are TRBV20-1 and TRBJ2-5; the D is unclear. CDR1 is DFQATT, CDR2 SNEGSKA, per germline (reference sequence). Trimming stripped 2 bases from V and 1 base from J, with 8 bases between. This CDR3 comprises 13 residues. The CDR3 sequence is CSARYPSQETQYF. In DNA, the CDR3 is TGCAGTGCTAGATATCCTAGCCAAGAGACCCAGTACTTC.

This clonotype turned up a few times. This chain links TRBV7-8 with TRBJ2-7; D is undetermined. The CDR3 extends over 13 amino acids. The germline gives CDR1 SGHVS, CDR2 FQNEAQ. The ends were cut back, 5 bases at V and 0 bases at J, with 8 bases in the middle. The DNA for the CDR3 is TGTGCCAGCAGCACTTATAGCTCCTACGAGCAGTACTTC. Translating gives CASSTYSSYEQYF.

V and J are TRBV12-3 or TRBV12-4 and TRBJ2-1, with TRBD1 matching 7 bases. The length of the CDR3 is 12 residues. V lost 5 bases and J lost 8; bases outside the gene matches: 3. CDR3 in amino acids: CASSGTVHEQFF. The CDR3 DNA reads as TGTGCCAGCAGTGGGACAGTCCATGAGCAGTTCTTC.

This clonotype was seen only a few times. The chain employs TRBV7-2 and TRBJ2-3; 7 bases line up with TRBD1. V gave up 5 bases and J gave up 3 bases; unmatched junction bases: 2. This CDR3 is 13 amino acids long. Germline lookup yields CDR1 SGHTA and CDR2 FQGNSA. The CDR3 DNA follows: TGTGCCAGCAGCACACAGGGGACAGATACGCAGTATTTT. It codes for CASSTQGTDTQYF.

This clonotype appeared many times. V is TRBV10-3 and J is TRBJ2-7; TRBD1 or TRBD2 may be the D gene (5 bases each). Per germline, CDR1 ENHRY and CDR2 SYGVKD. CDR3 length: 15 amino acids. Trimming cost V 7 bases and J 2 bases, with 18 bases left between them. Written as DNA, the CDR3 is TGTGCCATCAATGCCCTTCGGGACCAGCCCTACGAGCAGTACTTC. This translates into CAINALRDQPYEQYF.

The V call is TRBV10-2, the J call TRBJ1-2, with a weak D call TRBD1 (5 bases). V lost 2 bases and J 4 bases, leaving 11 bases between the germline ends. The V gene's germline CDR1 is WSHSY and CDR2 SAAADI. This CDR3 is built from 14 residues. The CDR3 reads CASSERGAGYGYTF. The CDR3 nucleotides are TGCGCCAGCAGTGAGAGAGGGGCCGGCTATGGCTACACCTTC.

The chain joins TRBV29-1 to TRBJ2-2; D gene ambiguous. The ends were cut back, 3 bases at V and 1 base at J, with 9 bases in the middle. This CDR3 comprises 14 residues. Per germline, CDR1 SQVTM and CDR2 ANQGSEA. The CDR3 nucleotides are TGCAGCGTTGAGGGAATCGGGAACACCGGGGAGCTGTTTTTT. Translation gives CSVEGIGNTGELFF.

Ten or more counts support this clonotype. The rearrangement links TRBV29-1 to TRBJ2-7, with D perhaps TRBD1 or TRBD2 (5 bases each). Germline loops: CDR1 SQVTM, CDR2 ANQGSEA. The CDR3 length is 15 residues. The DNA of the CDR3 is TGCAGGACCTTCCGTCGAGGGGAAAGCTCCTACGAGCAGTACTTC. It is translated as CRTFRRGESSYEQYF.

This clonotype was picked up a small number of times. The V and J genes are TRBV7-9 and TRBJ1-1; the D is unclear. Germline V gives CDR1 SEHNR, CDR2 FQNEAQ (reference sequence). This CDR3 is built from 12 residues. Trimming cost V 3 bases and J 7 bases, with 9 bases left between them. CDR3 loop: CASSFLRDEAFF. For the CDR3, the DNA is TGTGCCAGCAGCTTTCTTCGGGATGAAGCTTTCTTT. The whole variable domain, remainder taken from reference TRBV7-9 and TRBJ1-1, is DTGVSQNPRHKITKRGQNVTFRCDPISEHNRLYWYRQTLGQGPEFLTYFQNEAQLEKSRLLSDRFSAERPKGSFSTLEIQRTEQGDSAMYLCASSFLRDEAFFGQGTRLTVV.

The V and J genes are TRBV5-6 and TRBJ1-2, with TRBD1 as a possible D gene (6 bases). The CDR3 is 18 residues long. CDR1 and CDR2 from the germline V gene are SGHDT and YYEEEE. V lost 6 bases, J lost 0 bases, and 24 bases lay in between. DNA of the CDR3: TGTGCCAGCACCCTAGTAGTGGACAGCTTCTCCTCTAACTATGGCTACACCTTC. Protein sequence: CASTLVVDSFSSNYGYTF.

The table lists this clonotype with a few counts. This chain connects TRBV5-1 to TRBJ2-3; 8 bases are a match to TRBD2. CDR3 length: 15 amino acids. V gave up 4 bases and J gave up 5 bases; unmatched junction bases: 9. The germline CDR1 and CDR2 sequences are SGHRS and YFSETQ. The CDR3 region has the DNA TGCGCCAGCAGCAAACCGCGGGGGGCTGGAGATACGCAGTATTTT. Amino acid sequence: CASSKPRGAGDTQYF. Full variable domain (remainder filled in from reference TRBV5-1 and TRBJ2-3): KAGVTQTPRYLIKTRGQQVTLSCSPISGHRSVSWYQQTPGQGLQFLFEYFSETQRNKGNFPGRFSGRQFSNSRSEMNVSTLELGDSALYLCASSKPRGAGDTQYFGPGTRLTVL.

The rearrangement uses TRBV7-8 and TRBJ2-7, with no clear D. This CDR3 spans 12 amino acids. Trimming left V 3 bases short and J 7 bases short, with 10 bases between. CDR1 SGHVS and CDR2 FQNEAQ come from the germline V gene. The CDR3 spells CASSFVAGEQYV. The CDR3 coding sequence is TGTGCCAGCAGCTTCGTGGCTGGGGAGCAGTACGTC.

This clonotype was detected many times. The chain carries TRBV29-1 and TRBJ2-2; 7 bases agree with TRBD1. Trimming took 6 bases from V and 5 from J; bases not matched to a gene: 9. Germline V gene sequence: CDR1 SQVTM, CDR2 ANQGSEA. The CDR3 contains 14 residues. The CDR3 sequence is CSVTKYRGTGELFF. The CDR3 DNA sequence: TGCAGCGTGACCAAATACAGGGGTACCGGGGAGCTGTTTTTT.

V usage is TRBV5-1 and J usage is TRBJ2-4; 9 bases match TRBD1. Trimming took 5 bases from V and 5 from J; bases not matched to a gene: 2. CDR1 and CDR2 (germline): SGHRS, YFSETQ. The CDR3 runs 13 residues. The chain's CDR3 is CASRWDRENIQYF. The CDR3 coding sequence is TGCGCCAGCAGGTGGGACAGGGAAAACATTCAGTACTTC.

This clonotype was counted at least ten times. The chain couples TRBV5-1 to TRBJ2-5; perhaps D is TRBD1 or TRBD2 (5 bases each). This CDR3 contains 12 residues. Trimming took 5 bases from V and 5 from J, leaving 10 bases between them. CDR1 is SGHRS, CDR2 YFSETQ, per germline. CDR3 loop: CASRVREETQYF. The CDR3 DNA reads TGCGCCAGCAGAGTCAGGGAGGAGACCCAGTACTTC.

The rearrangement links TRBV10-3 to TRBJ1-1; TRBD1 might be the D (5 bases). Germline CDR1 reads ENHRY; CDR2 reads SYGVKD. This CDR3 is built from 16 residues. Trimming left V 4 bases short and J 2 bases short, with 17 bases between. The DNA of the CDR3 is TGTGCCATCAGTGTGGGCAGGGACCCAATCAACACTGAAGCTTTCTTT. Translation gives CAISVGRDPINTEAFF.

This clonotype appeared many times. J is TRBJ1-4 and V is TRBV20-1; D is unresolved. The CDR3 is 11 residues long. The germline V gene has CDR1 DFQATT and CDR2 SNEGSKA (reference sequence). V was pared by 0 bases and J by 11 bases, with 7 bases between. CDR3 in DNA: TGCAGTGCTAGAGATAGAGTCAAACTGTTTTTT. This sequence encodes CSARDRVKLFF.

There are many counts of this clonotype. The chain's CDR3 is CASGTSTGKNSPLHF. In DNA, the CDR3 is TGTGCCAGCGGGACCTCAACAGGGAAGAATTCACCCCTCCACTTT. The chain employs TRBV6-4 and TRBJ1-6; D possibly corresponds to TRBD1 (6 bases). The CDR3 loop spans 15 amino acids. The V and J ends lost 8 bases and 7 bases respectively, with 18 bases between them. Per germline, CDR1 MRHNA and CDR2 SNTAGT.

This chain joins TRBV5-1 and TRBJ2-1, with D perhaps matching TRBD1 (5 bases). With 10 bases removed from V and 5 bases from J, the gap between germline ends came to 25 bases. From germline, CDR1 is SGHRS and CDR2 YFSETQ. The CDR3 runs 16 residues. In nucleotides, the CDR3 is TGCGCCCCCCCGGGCCACCGGACAACTCCCAACAATGAGCAGTTCTTC. It translates to CAPPGHRTTPNNEQFF.

This clonotype appeared a few times. The rearrangement uses TRBV20-1 and TRBJ2-1, with 12 bases lining up with TRBD2. Germline-derived CDR1 and CDR2 are DFQATT and SNEGSKA (reference sequence). The V and J ends lost 5 bases and 6 bases, in that order; junction bases with no gene match: 5. The CDR3 loop spans 14 amino acids. The CDR3: CSADLAGGPNEQFF. The CDR3 DNA reads TGCAGTGCTGACCTAGCGGGAGGGCCCAATGAGCAGTTCTTC.

This clonotype was detected only a few times. V and J are TRBV20-1 and TRBJ1-6, with D unclear. This CDR3 region has 16 residues. V shed 0 bases and J shed 0 bases, with 9 bases lying between them. Germline V gene data show CDR1 as DFQATT and CDR2 as SNEGSKA (reference sequence). The DNA for the CDR3 is TGCAGTGCTAGAGATGGGAGTAGCTCCTATAATTCACCCCTCCACTTT. Amino acids: CSARDGSSSYNSPLHF.

In its sample, this clonotype was seen many times. The chain carries TRBV10-3 and TRBJ2-7; a weak D match, TRBD1 (6 bases). The germline V and J ends were trimmed by 4 bases and 3 bases, with 19 bases remaining between them. The CDR3 loop spans 16 amino acids. CDR1 and CDR2 from the germline V gene are ENHRY and SYGVKD. This CDR3 reads CAISVQGSSHHYEQYF. CDR3 in DNA: TGTGCCATCAGTGTACAGGGATCTTCGCACCACTACGAGCAGTACTTC.

The V call is TRBV29-1, the J call TRBJ1-2; 8 nucleotides align to TRBD1. Trimming took 7 bases from V and 4 from J; bases not matched to a gene: 8. The CDR3 is 13 amino acids. The germline V gene has CDR1 SQVTM and CDR2 ANQGSEA. CDR3 amino acids: CSATDRDLYGYTF. In nucleotides, the CDR3 is TGCAGCGCTACGGACAGGGATCTCTATGGCTACACCTTC.